What follows are 12 T cell receptor beta chains derived from one specimen sequenced in a study of OX40 agonist ivuxolimab in advanced cancers. Assay: immunoSEQ multiplex PCR; the TCRdb copy retains only in-frame clones and omits some. Among tens of thousands of clones, around 93% were seen once, and the ten largest hold approximately 3.9%. The material sequenced was CD4+ or CD8+ T cells sorted from blood, taken in a trial of the OX40 agonist ivuxolimab. All receptors derive from an adult with an advanced solid tumor such as melanoma, head and neck, liver or kidney cancer.

The rearrangement uses TRBV2 and TRBJ2-2; 8 positions match TRBD2. Germline V gene lookup returns CDR1 SNHLY and CDR2 FYNNEI. The CDR3 is 16 amino acids. V was clipped by 1 base and J by 5 bases; unmatched bases: 6. The CDR3 loop reads CASSEVQAGATGELFF. The CDR3 DNA reads TGTGCCAGCAGTGAAGTTCAAGCGGGGGCTACCGGGGAGCTGTTTTTT.

The chain is built from TRBV4-3 and TRBJ2-7, with D possibly TRBD2 on 6 matching bases. The CDR3 sequence is 17 residues long. Trimming pared 0 bases from V and 4 bases from J, leaving 19 bases between. CDR1 is LGHNA and CDR2 is YSLEER in the germline V gene. The CDR3 coding sequence is TGCGCCAGCAGCCAAGATCGAATGCTGGGGGGAAATTACGAGCAGTACTTC. As protein: CASSQDRMLGGNYEQYF.

V and J are TRBV11-2 and TRBJ1-1; 7 bases line up with TRBD1. Looked up from germline, CDR1 is SGHAT and CDR2 is FQNNGV. There are 12 residues in the CDR3. After removal of 4 bases from V and 10 bases from J, the junction contained 6 bases not matched to a gene. CDR3 sequence (DNA): TGTGCCAGCAGCTCAGGACAGGCGGGAGCTTTCTTT. This sequence encodes CASSSGQAGAFF.

V gene TRBV5-6 combines with J gene TRBJ2-7; either TRBD1 or TRBD2 may fit D (6 bases each). The CDR3 has 11 residues. Germline V CDR1 and CDR2: SGHDT, YYEEEE. V was trimmed by 4 bases and J by 7 bases, leaving 9 bases between them. The CDR3 coding sequence is TGTGCCAGCAGCCGGGGGCGGGAGCAGTACGTC. This encodes CASSRGREQYV.

The chain employs TRBV7-6 and TRBJ2-1, with D uncertain. The CDR3 is 12 amino acids. V shed 2 bases and J shed 7 bases, with 6 bases lying between them. Germline V CDR1 and CDR2: SGHVS, FNYEAQ. The CDR3 here is CASSLLVNEQFF. CDR3 sequence (DNA): TGTGCCAGCAGCTTACTAGTTAATGAGCAGTTCTTC.

This chain links TRBV25-1 with TRBJ2-7; D is uncertain. V lost 6 bases and J 4 bases, leaving 4 bases between the germline ends. CDR3 length equals 10 residues. The germline CDR1 and CDR2 sequences are MGHDK and SYGVNS. The chain's CDR3 is CASRGYEQYF. The DNA of the CDR3 is TGTGCCAGCAGAGGGTACGAGCAGTACTTC.

V usage is TRBV7-6 and J usage is TRBJ2-5; 10 bases align to TRBD2. Trimming at V came to 2 bases and at J to 4 bases, leaving 7 bases not matched to a gene. This CDR3 region has 16 residues. The germline V gene has CDR1 SGHVS and CDR2 FNYEAQ. The CDR3 here is CASSLWASGSRETQYF. As DNA, the CDR3 is TGTGCCAGCAGCTTATGGGCTAGCGGGAGTAGAGAGACCCAGTACTTC.

The chain couples TRBV7-3 to TRBJ1-1; TRBD1 might be the D (5 bases). Germline values: CDR1 SGHTA, CDR2 FQGTGA. V was shortened by 1 base and J by 5 bases, with 11 bases between the two germline ends. The CDR3 consists of 14 residues. The CDR3 DNA sequence: TGTGCCAGCAGCTTAAATGGGGGATTAACTGAAGCTTTCTTT. Protein sequence: CASSLNGGLTEAFF.

Worth noting for this clone: Because the CDR3's place on the DNA is in doubt, the DNA is left out and the CDR3 is given as listed by TCRdb. The rearrangement joins TRBV28 to TRBJ1-1. A total of 15 residues make up the CDR3, ends included. Germline CDR1 is MDHEN and CDR2 is SYDVKM. This CDR3 is CASSILAGTDTEAFF.

The chain combines TRBV5-6 with TRBJ1-1; 9 bases line up with TRBD1. Germline CDR1 is SGHDT and CDR2 is YYEEEE. This CDR3 has 13 residues. The trim removed 3 bases at V and 7 bases at J, leaving 4 bases unmatched. This CDR3 reads CASSSGTGLEAFF. The CDR3 bases are TGTGCCAGCAGCTCCGGGACAGGGCTTGAAGCTTTCTTT. Together with reference TRBV5-6 and TRBJ1-1, the CDR3 gives the full variable domain: DAGVTQSPTHLIKTRGQQVTLRCSPKSGHDTVSWYQQALGQGPQFIFQYYEEEERQRGNFPDRFSGHQFPNYSSELNVNALLLGDSALYLCASSSGTGLEAFFGQGTRLTVV.

The V and J genes are TRBV6-5 and TRBJ2-7; 8 bases line up with TRBD1. Germline loops: CDR1 MNHEY, CDR2 SVGAGI. The V and J ends lost 8 bases and 3 bases, in that order; junction bases with no gene match: 3. CDR3 length: 12 residues. The CDR3 DNA reads TGTGCCAGCCAGGGGGCCGTCTACGAGCAGTACTTC. Translating gives CASQGAVYEQYF.

This clone was seen a handful of times. V gene TRBV10-3 combines with J gene TRBJ2-7; D not resolved. This CDR3 spans 13 amino acids. In germline, CDR1 is ENHRY, CDR2 SYGVKD. V dropped 3 bases and J dropped 2 bases, with 8 bases sitting between them. The chain's CDR3 is CAISDSSAYEQYF. CDR3 nucleotide sequence: TGTGCCATCAGTGACAGCAGCGCCTACGAGCAGTACTTC.